The present entry profiles one T cell receptor beta chain with its context. The entry originates in a study of blood T cell repertoires in COVID-19. On the study more broadly: Material from acute and convalescent COVID-19 was sourced from the United States, Italy and Spain. T cells, B-cell-depleted T cells, or PBMCs supplied cDNA or gDNA.

Trimming took 1 base from V and 2 from J, leaving 8 bases between them. The CDR3 runs 15 residues. Germline CDR1 KGHSH, CDR2 LQKENI. Original processing methods: Quantification of nucleated cells was approximated via reference gene primer amplification. Using immunoSEQ multiplex PCR, the repertoire was profiled, and TCRdb retains in-frame clones only, with some absent. V and J calls and clone size are those listed in that table; D and trimming were worked out from the DNA. The sample yields under 100,000 clones, about four fifths seen once. J is TRBJ2-2 and V is TRBV18, with a weak D call TRBD1 (6 bases). The clonotype originates from a woman aged 35 to 49 with active or convalescent COVID-19. Sequencing was done on a sample of peripheral blood. CDR3 DNA: TGTGCCAGCTCACCACACGGGACAAACACCGGGGAGCTGTTTTTT. Protein product: CASSPHGTNTGELFF.